This TCR beta chain appears in the sequencing data of a study of Graves' ophthalmopathy and Graves' hyperthyroidism. The study, taken as a whole, reports: Prediction of ophthalmopathy progression reached about 71% sensitivity and nearly 75% specificity. The 13-signature model separated ophthalmopathy from stable hyperthyroidism at almost 90% sensitivity and around 81% specificity.

Amplification of the TCR beta CDR3 regions used RNA transcripts (as template). The authors performed first-round RT-PCR with HTBI primers and then a second-round multiplex PCR. TCRdb itself ran the multiplex PCR reads through MiXCR, one entry per CDR3 protein. Seen here are about 740,000 distinct CDR3 sequences, roughly two fifths observed once, and the top ten hold 40% to 55%. With respect to this clonotype: Antigen unknown.

The sequencing input was peripheral blood. The receptor's source is an adult man with Graves' ophthalmopathy.

The CDR3 sequence: CASSSRGSGGKETQYF. In DNA form, the CDR3 reads TGTGCCAGCAGCTCAAGGGGGTCGGGCGGGAAAGAGACCCAGTACTTC. This chain joins TRBV11-1 and TRBJ2-5; D is possibly TRBD1 or TRBD2 (6 bases each). The CDR3 sequence is 16 residues long. Germline CDR1 SGHAT, CDR2 FQDESV (reference sequence). Trimming stripped 4 bases from V and 3 bases from J, with 18 bases between.